What follows is one T cell receptor (beta chain) and its context. What it recognizes is unknown. Germline assignment: CDR1 SGHAT and CDR2 FQNNGV. The CDR3 sequence is 15 residues long. Unmatched junction bases numbered 7, after V lost 4 bases and J lost 5 bases. This record belongs to a study of cytomegalovirus exposure and HLA in healthy donors. Study outcomes and limitations: While the bulk of TCR sequences proved rare, some public TCRs turned up in many donors. Cytomegalovirus status was reportedly diagnosed by the classifier with high sensitivity and specificity. Among TCR beta chains, those listed as cytomegalovirus-associated numbered roughly 150.

TCRdb's table, derived via immunoSEQ multiplex PCR, lists solely in-frame clones and lacks some. The repertoire holds 200,000 or so clones, with approximately 90% as singletons. The chain combines TRBV11-2 with TRBJ2-2, with 7 nucleotides matching TRBD1. The source is a woman between 18 and 29 years old in good health and CMV-seronegative. The sample consisted of PBMCs. CDR3 sequence reads: CASSWDSWGTGELFF. The CDR3 coding sequence is TGTGCCAGCAGCTGGGACAGTTGGGGAACCGGGGAGCTGTTTTTT.